The clone carrying this T cell receptor (beta chain) was observed a few times. The antigen is unknown. This entry comes from a study of early T cells in non-severe SARS-CoV-2 infection. Study information: The study sequenced bulk RNA from unsorted whole blood, with chains unpaired.

Unique molecular identifiers were affixed to single, distinct cDNA molecules. TCRdb re-derived calls from the 5' RACE reads in MiXCR, one entry per CDR3 protein. Counted here are approximately 65,000 distinct CDR3 sequences, roughly an eighth occurring once; the ten biggest clones make up over 12%. The V gene's germline CDR1 is SGDLS and CDR2 YYNGEE. The CDR3 runs 14 residues. With 4 bases removed from V and 2 bases from J, the gap between germline ends came to 12 bases. General study findings and limits: Lookups in VDJdb leaned toward anti-spike CD8 responses and missed private and CD4 specificities.

Input material: whole blood. The gene calls are TRBV9 and TRBJ1-1, with D unresolved. This clonotype was sampled from an adult who was a healthcare worker with PCR-confirmed SARS-CoV-2 infection or an uninfected control (not recorded which). CDR3 sequence: CASSPSPSNTEAFF. The CDR3 nucleotides are TGTGCCAGCAGCCCCAGCCCCAGTAACACTGAAGCTTTCTTT.